A selection of T cell receptor beta chains follows, all from one sample in a study of T cells after yellow fever vaccination. In TCRdb, the 5' RACE reads were re-called with MiXCR into one record per CDR3 protein. This table holds around 120,000 distinct CDR3 sequences, around 6.7% found once. The input for sequencing was CD4+ T cells sorted from PBMCs, taken around 45 days after the first yellow fever vaccination. The receptor source for this set is a young man who received the YFV17D yellow fever vaccine. Both conserved end residues are part of each CDR3. A D gene is named only where the DNA matches it firmly. The listing skips clone size in some rows; elsewhere it reads once, few, many or a size class.

TRBV11-2	-	-	TRBJ1-3	CASSSHWAQLGNTIYF	TGTGCCAGCAGCTCCCACTGGGCACAGCTAGGAAACACCATATATTTT
TRBV5-1	TRBD1	-	TRBJ1-4	CASSLPTGEENEKLFF	TGCGCCAGCAGCTTGCCCACAGGGGAAGAAAATGAAAAACTGTTTTTT
TRBV5-1	-	many	TRBJ2-4	CASSSQGTKNIQYF	TGCGCCAGCAGCTCACAGGGAACCAAAAACATTCAGTACTTC
TRBV10-3	-	-	TRBJ1-6	CAISDTNNSPLHF	TGTGCCATCAGCGACACAAATAATTCACCCCTCCACTTT
TRBV20-1	-	many	TRBJ1-2	CSAKTVYGYTF	TGCAGTGCGAAAACAGTCTATGGCTACACCTTC
TRBV2	-	few	TRBJ1-1	CASSEGIGGARYTEAFF	TGTGCCAGCAGTGAAGGTATTGGGGGCGCGCGGTACACTGAAGCTTTCTTT
TRBV5-1	-	many	TRBJ2-6	CASRSGEEANVLTF	TGCGCCAGCAGATCCGGGGAGGAGGCCAACGTCCTGACTTTC
TRBV20-1	-	many	TRBJ1-2	CSARGRGYTF	TGCAGTGCCAGGGGTCGCGGCTACACCTTC
TRBV10-3	-	-	TRBJ1-3	CAIRGSEGNTIYF	TGTGCCATCAGGGGGTCGGAGGGAAACACCATATATTTT
TRBV15	TRBD1	many	TRBJ1-2	CATSSRDRWFGYTF	TGTGCCACCAGCAGCCGGGACAGATGGTTTGGCTACACCTTC
TRBV12-3/TRBV12-4	-	many	TRBJ1-6	CASSPQNSPLHF	TGTGCCAGCAGCCCGCAAAATTCACCCCTCCACTTT
TRBV20-1	TRBD1	few	TRBJ2-1	CSAAGTGGYNEQFF	TGCAGTGCTGCCGGGACAGGGGGCTACAATGAGCAGTTCTTC
TRBV12-3/TRBV12-4	-	-	TRBJ2-4	CASSFQGSIQYF	TGTGCCAGCAGTTTTCAGGGTTCCATTCAGTACTTC
TRBV12-3/TRBV12-4	-	many	TRBJ1-5	CASSPNRDQGNQPQHF	TGTGCCAGCAGTCCAAACAGGGACCAGGGCAATCAGCCCCAGCATTTT
TRBV20-1	-	many	TRBJ2-5	CSASSETQYF	TGCAGTGCTAGTTCAGAGACCCAGTACTTC
TRBV5-4	-	-	TRBJ1-2	CASSPDGGYGYTF	TGTGCCAGCAGCCCAGACGGAGGCTATGGCTACACCTTC
TRBV19	-	few	TRBJ1-4	CARYMGAAKLFF	TGTGCCAGATACATGGGCGCGGCAAAACTGTTTTTT
TRBV12-3/TRBV12-4	TRBD2	many	TRBJ2-5	CATGLVPETQYF	TGTGCCACGGGACTAGTGCCAGAGACCCAGTACTTC
TRBV12-3/TRBV12-4	-	many	TRBJ1-4	CASSLWGAGEKLFF	TGTGCCAGCAGTTTATGGGGGGCCGGGGAAAAACTGTTTTTT
TRBV5-1	TRBD1	many	TRBJ1-2	CASSLGTGDTYGYTF	TGCGCCAGCAGCCTCGGGACAGGGGATACCTATGGCTACACCTTC
TRBV6-5	-	many	TRBJ2-5	CASSRGGAQTGETQYF	TGTGCCAGCAGTCGGGGCGGGGCTCAAACAGGGGAGACCCAGTACTTC
TRBV7-3	TRBD2	many	TRBJ2-3	CASSLGSGGIDTQYF	TGTGCCAGCAGCTTAGGTAGCGGGGGCATAGATACGCAGTATTTT
TRBV5-1	-	many	TRBJ1-1	CASSLARAEEAFF	TGCGCCAGCAGCTTGGCCCGGGCGGAGGAAGCTTTCTTT
TRBV7-2	-	many	TRBJ2-3	CASSLAGAIRTQYF	TGTGCCAGCAGCTTAGCGGGGGCGATTCGTACGCAGTATTTT
TRBV20-1	TRBD1	-	TRBJ2-3	CSARATGFGTDTQYF	TGCAGTGCTAGAGCGACAGGGTTCGGCACAGATACGCAGTATTTT
TRBV10-3	-	many	TRBJ2-1	CAISEPGWNEQFF	TGTGCCATCAGCGAGCCTGGGTGGAATGAGCAGTTCTTC
TRBV12-3/TRBV12-4	-	many	TRBJ2-1	CASKSWRGSSGLSYNEQFF	TGTGCCAGCAAGTCTTGGCGTGGGTCAAGCGGACTCTCCTACAATGAGCAGTTCTTC
TRBV7-2	-	many	TRBJ2-7	CASSLQGAGEQYF	TGTGCCAGCAGCCTCCAAGGGGCCGGAGAGCAGTACTTC
TRBV19	-	few	TRBJ1-5	CASSPEGPVQHF	TGTGCCAGTAGCCCAGAGGGGCCTGTCCAGCATTTT
TRBV12-3/TRBV12-4	-	many	TRBJ2-3	CASRRDTLSSDTQYF	TGTGCCAGCAGGCGGGACACCCTCAGCTCAGATACGCAGTATTTT
TRBV11-2	-	many	TRBJ2-2	CASSFARANTGELFF	TGTGCCAGCAGCTTCGCGCGGGCCAACACCGGGGAGCTGTTTTTT
TRBV12-3/TRBV12-4	-	-	TRBJ2-5	CASCWIVGETQYF	TGTGCCAGCTGCTGGATCGTCGGTGAGACCCAGTACTTC
TRBV7-8	-	many	TRBJ2-5	CASSPSVWETQYF	TGTGCCAGCAGCCCGTCGGTCTGGGAGACCCAGTACTTC
TRBV11-2	-	many	TRBJ2-2	CAIGGGTGELFF	TGTGCCATCGGGGGAGGAACCGGGGAGCTGTTTTTT
TRBV5-1	-	-	TRBJ1-5	CASSLGGGSNQPQHF	TGCGCCAGCAGCTTGGGGGGGGGAAGCAATCAGCCCCAGCATTTT
TRBV7-2	TRBD1	many	TRBJ1-4	CASSLTGTVEKLFF	TGTGCCAGCAGCTTAACTGGGACAGTTGAAAAACTGTTTTTT
TRBV5-1	-	many	TRBJ1-6	CASSLGTRGSNVPDSPLHF	TGCGCCAGCAGCTTAGGAACGAGAGGGAGCAACGTCCCAGATTCACCCCTCCACTTT
TRBV6-5	-	many	TRBJ2-3	CASSYSSTGTDTQYF	TGTGCCAGCAGTTACTCGAGCACTGGCACAGATACGCAGTATTTT
TRBV4-2	-	many	TRBJ1-2	CASSQDQYGYTF	TGTGCCAGCAGCCAAGATCAATATGGCTACACCTTC
TRBV7-2	TRBD2	many	TRBJ2-2	CASSYSGADTGELFF	TGTGCCAGCAGCTATAGCGGGGCAGACACCGGGGAGCTGTTTTTT
TRBV12-3/TRBV12-4	-	many	TRBJ2-6	CASSRSSGANVLTF	TGTGCCAGCAGCAGGAGCTCTGGGGCCAACGTCCTGACTTTC
TRBV10-3	-	many	TRBJ1-1	CAIRETSAEAFF	TGTGCCATCAGGGAGACATCCGCTGAAGCTTTCTTT
TRBV5-1	-	many	TRBJ1-1	CASSLSGANTEAFF	TGCGCCAGCAGCTTGTCAGGGGCGAACACTGAAGCTTTCTTT